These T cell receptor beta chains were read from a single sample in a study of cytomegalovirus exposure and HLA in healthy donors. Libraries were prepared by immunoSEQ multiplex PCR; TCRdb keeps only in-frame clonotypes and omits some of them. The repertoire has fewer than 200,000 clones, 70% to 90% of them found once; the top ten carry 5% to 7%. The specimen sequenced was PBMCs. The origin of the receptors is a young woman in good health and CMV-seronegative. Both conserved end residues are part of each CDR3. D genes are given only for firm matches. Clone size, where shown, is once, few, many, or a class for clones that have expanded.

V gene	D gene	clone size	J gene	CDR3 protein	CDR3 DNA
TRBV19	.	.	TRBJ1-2	CAIKDRNYGYTF	TGTGCCATTAAGGACAGAAACTATGGCTACACCTTC
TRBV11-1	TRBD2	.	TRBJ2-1	CASSHWGSGRANEQFF	TGTGCCAGCAGCCACTGGGGTAGCGGGAGGGCGAATGAGCAGTTCTTC
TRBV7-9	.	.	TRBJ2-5	CASSPGTSGETQYF	TGTGCCAGCAGCCCTGGGACTTCGGGGGAGACCCAGTACTTC
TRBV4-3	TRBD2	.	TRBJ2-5	CASSQGLAGVWETQYF	TGCGCCAGCAGCCAAGGACTAGCGGGAGTGTGGGAGACCCAGTACTTC
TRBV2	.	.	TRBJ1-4	CASSAGHRNEKLFF	TGTGCCAGCAGTGCAGGACACCGAAATGAAAAACTGTTTTTT
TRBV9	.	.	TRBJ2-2	CASSVGGEPSGELFF	TGTGCCAGCAGCGTAGGGGGGGAGCCCTCCGGGGAGCTGTTTTTT
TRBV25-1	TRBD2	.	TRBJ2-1	CASNPTRAGGLTYNEQFF	TGTGCCAGCAATCCCACAAGAGCGGGGGGGCTGACCTACAATGAGCAGTTCTTC
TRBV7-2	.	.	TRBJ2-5	CASSLAGGGEETQYF	TGTGCCAGCAGCTTAGCGGGAGGGGGAGAAGAGACCCAGTACTTC
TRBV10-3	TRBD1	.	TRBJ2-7	CAISEFRGLYEQYF	TGTGCCATCAGTGAGTTTAGGGGGCTCTACGAGCAGTACTTC
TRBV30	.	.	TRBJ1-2	CAWSNGVNGGANYGYTF	TGTGCCTGGAGTAACGGGGTAAATGGCGGGGCTAACTATGGCTACACCTTC
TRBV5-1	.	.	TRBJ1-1	CASSLGHRNTEAFF	TGCGCCAGCAGCTTGGGACACCGCAACACTGAAGCTTTCTTT
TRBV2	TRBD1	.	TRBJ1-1	CASRLEQGVTEAFF	TGTGCCAGCAGATTAGAACAGGGGGTAACTGAAGCTTTCTTT
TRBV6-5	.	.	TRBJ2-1	CASSYGNNEQFF	TGTGCCAGCAGTTATGGGAACAATGAGCAGTTCTTC
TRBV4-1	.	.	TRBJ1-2	CASSQGREDYGYTF	TGCGCCAGCAGCCAAGGGCGGGAAGACTATGGCTACACCTTC
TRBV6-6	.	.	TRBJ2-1	CASSYTGAGAFNEQFF	TGTGCCAGCAGTTACACCGGTGCGGGGGCCTTCAATGAGCAGTTCTTC
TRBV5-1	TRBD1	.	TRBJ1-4	CASSLTAFRQGEKLFF	TGCGCCAGCAGCTTGACGGCTTTTAGACAGGGAGAAAAACTGTTTTTT
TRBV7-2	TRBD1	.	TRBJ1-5	CASSPRTGGYNQPQHF	TGTGCCAGCAGCCCACGGACAGGGGGATACAATCAGCCCCAGCATTTT
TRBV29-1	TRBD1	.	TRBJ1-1	CSVGTGGKAFF	TGCAGCGTTGGGACAGGGGGCAAGGCTTTCTTT
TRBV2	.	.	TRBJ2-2	CASSFRAQETGELFF	TGTGCCAGCAGCTTCCGGGCCCAGGAGACCGGGGAGCTGTTTTTT
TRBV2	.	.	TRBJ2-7	CASIGRQTYEQYF	TGTGCCAGCATCGGCCGCCAGACCTACGAGCAGTACTTC
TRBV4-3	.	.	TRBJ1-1	CASSQDRANLNTEAFF	TGCGCCAGCAGCCAAGATCGGGCAAATTTGAACACTGAAGCTTTCTTT
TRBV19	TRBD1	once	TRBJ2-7	CASSGTGRYEQYF	TGTGCCAGTAGTGGGACAGGGCGATACGAGCAGTACTTC
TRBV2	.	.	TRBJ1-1	CASSDRLGGGLGTFF	TGTGCCAGCAGTGATCGTTTAGGGGGGGGCCTGGGAACTTTCTTT
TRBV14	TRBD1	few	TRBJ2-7	CASSRGTGVYEQYF	TGTGCCAGCAGCCGGGGGACAGGGGTCTACGAGCAGTACTTC
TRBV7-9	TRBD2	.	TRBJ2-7	CASTLGSGLAGYEQYF	TGTGCCAGCACCTTAGGGTCGGGACTAGCGGGGTACGAGCAGTACTTC
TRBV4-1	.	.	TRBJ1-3	CASSPGTLGSPGNTIYF	TGCGCCAGCAGCCCCGGCACCCTGGGCAGTCCTGGAAACACCATATATTTT
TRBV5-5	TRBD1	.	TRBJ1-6	CASRYTGAEWNSPLHF	TGTGCCAGCCGATATACAGGGGCGGAATGGAATTCACCCCTCCACTTT
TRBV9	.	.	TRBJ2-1	CASSAQGEQFF	TGTGCCAGCAGCGCCCAGGGTGAGCAGTTCTTC
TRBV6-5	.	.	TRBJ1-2	CASTMSRANYGYTF	TGTGCCAGCACAATGAGTAGGGCTAACTATGGCTACACCTTC
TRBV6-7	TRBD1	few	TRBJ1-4	CASKTTTGTNEKLFF	TGTGCCAGCAAAACCACGACAGGGACTAATGAAAAACTGTTTTTT
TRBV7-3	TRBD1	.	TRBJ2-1	CASSTTGTYNEQFF	TGTGCCAGCAGCACGACAGGGACCTACAATGAGCAGTTCTTC
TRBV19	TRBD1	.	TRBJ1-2	CASSANGQGRFLYGYTF	TGTGCCAGTAGTGCGAACGGACAGGGGAGGTTCCTCTATGGCTACACCTTC
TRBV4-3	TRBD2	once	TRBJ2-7	CASSRGTSGYEQYF	TGCGCCAGCAGCCGAGGGACTAGCGGCTACGAGCAGTACTTC
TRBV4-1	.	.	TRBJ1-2	CASSQAYSLAYSYGYTF	TGCGCCAGCAGCCAAGCCTACTCCTTAGCCTATTCCTATGGCTACACCTTC
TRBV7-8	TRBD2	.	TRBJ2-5	CASSLGGAAGGSQETQYF	TGTGCCAGCAGCTTAGGCGGGGCAGCGGGGGGATCCCAAGAGACCCAGTACTTC
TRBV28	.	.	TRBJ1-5	CASSYFIQPQHF	TGTGCCAGCAGTTATTTTATTCAGCCCCAGCATTTT
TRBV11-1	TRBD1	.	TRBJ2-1	CASSLGTGGFYNEQFF	TGTGCCAGCAGCTTGGGGACAGGGGGCTTCTACAATGAGCAGTTCTTC
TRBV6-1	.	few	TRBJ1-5	CASSADVSNQPQHF	TGTGCCAGCAGCGCGGACGTTAGCAATCAGCCCCAGCATTTT
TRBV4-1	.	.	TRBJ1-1	CASSQEIPRGNTEAFF	TGCGCCAGCAGCCAAGAAATTCCCAGGGGGAACACTGAAGCTTTCTTT
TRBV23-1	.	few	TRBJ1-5	CASSQSPAWWGQPQHF	TGCGCCAGCAGTCAATCCCCCGCCTGGTGGGGTCAGCCCCAGCATTTT
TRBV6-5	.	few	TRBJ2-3	CASSYSGRAVTDTQYF	TGTGCCAGCAGTTACTCGGGCAGGGCGGTCACAGATACGCAGTATTTT
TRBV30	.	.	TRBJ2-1	CAWSLGSGFYNEQFF	TGTGCCTGGAGTCTGGGGAGCGGGTTCTACAATGAGCAGTTCTTC
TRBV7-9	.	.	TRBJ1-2	CASSPTSLSSDGYTF	TGTGCCAGCAGCCCAACGTCTCTGTCCTCGGATGGCTACACCTTC
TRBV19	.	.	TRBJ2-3	CASTSLTSTDTQYF	TGTGCCAGTACATCCCTCACTAGCACAGATACGCAGTATTTT
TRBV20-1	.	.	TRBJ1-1	CCATPNTEAFF	TGCTGTGCCACCCCGAACACTGAAGCTTTCTTT
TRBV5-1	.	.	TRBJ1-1	CASSLGRGNTEAFF	TGCGCCAGCAGCTTGGGACGGGGGAACACTGAAGCTTTCTTT